These T cell receptor beta chains were read from a single sample in a study of prognosis after radiotherapy for stage I lung cancer. Via MiXCR, TCRdb re-called the multiplex PCR reads, giving one row per CDR3 protein. The table has about 30,000 distinct CDR3 sequences, around a third seen once. Sequenced here: PBMCs, sampled before or after stereotactic body radiation therapy (not recorded which). The receptor set was obtained from a donor aged 50 or older with non-small cell lung cancer. Each CDR3 is given with its conserved first and last residue. The size of a clone is reported for some rows only, either as once, few or many, or as a class for expanded clones.

>TRBV5-1|medium-sized
CASSLGPNSPLHF
>TRBV2|-
CASSVSPGSNDQFF
>TRBV5-1|-
CASSERGWSDTQYF
>TRBV28|-
CASRGWPNTGELFF
>TRBV20-1|many
CSAPRDTNYEQYF
>TRBV6-1|many
CASSVEGQPYNEQFF
>TRBV30|many
CAWGIRALKNYGYTF
>TRBV7-9|many
CASSLSGTGRDGYTF
>TRBV14|few
CASSRGLATQETQYF
>TRBV12-3/TRBV12-4|-
CASSYVLSGQGGAFF
>TRBV6-1|many
CASRRRNQPQHF
>TRBV7-2|-
CASSFGWWYNSPLHF
>TRBV6-1|many
CASSLVLNRGTQPQHF